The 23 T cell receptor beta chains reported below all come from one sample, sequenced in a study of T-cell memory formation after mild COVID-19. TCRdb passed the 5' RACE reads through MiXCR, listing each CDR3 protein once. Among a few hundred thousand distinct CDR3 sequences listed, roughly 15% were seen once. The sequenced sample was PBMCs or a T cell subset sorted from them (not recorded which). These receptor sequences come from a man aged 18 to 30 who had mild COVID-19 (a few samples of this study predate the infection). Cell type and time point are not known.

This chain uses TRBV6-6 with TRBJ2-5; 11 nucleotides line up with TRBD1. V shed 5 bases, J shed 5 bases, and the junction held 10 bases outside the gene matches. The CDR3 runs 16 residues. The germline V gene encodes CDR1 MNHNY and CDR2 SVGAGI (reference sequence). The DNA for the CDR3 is TGTGCCAGCAGTGGTGAAGGACAGGGGGCCGGGGAGACCCAGTACTTC. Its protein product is CASSGEGQGAGETQYF.

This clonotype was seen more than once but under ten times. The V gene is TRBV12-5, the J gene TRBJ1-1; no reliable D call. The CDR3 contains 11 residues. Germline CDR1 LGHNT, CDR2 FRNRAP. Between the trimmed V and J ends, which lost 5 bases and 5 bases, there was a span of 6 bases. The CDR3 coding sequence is TGTGCTAGTGGTGCCCTTACTGAAGCTTTCTTT. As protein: CASGALTEAFF.

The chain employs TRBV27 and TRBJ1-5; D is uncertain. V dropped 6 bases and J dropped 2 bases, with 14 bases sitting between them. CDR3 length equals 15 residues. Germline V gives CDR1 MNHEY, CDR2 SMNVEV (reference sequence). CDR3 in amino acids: CASSPEGRGNQPQHF. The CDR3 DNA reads TGTGCCAGCAGCCCCGAAGGGAGAGGCAATCAGCCCCAGCATTTT.

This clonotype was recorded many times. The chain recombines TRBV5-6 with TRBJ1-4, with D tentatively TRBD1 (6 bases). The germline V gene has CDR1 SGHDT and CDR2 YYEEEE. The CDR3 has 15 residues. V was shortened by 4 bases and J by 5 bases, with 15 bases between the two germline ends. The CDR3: CASSPYRAGNEKLFF. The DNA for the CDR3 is TGTGCCAGCAGCCCGTACAGGGCGGGAAATGAAAAACTGTTTTTT.

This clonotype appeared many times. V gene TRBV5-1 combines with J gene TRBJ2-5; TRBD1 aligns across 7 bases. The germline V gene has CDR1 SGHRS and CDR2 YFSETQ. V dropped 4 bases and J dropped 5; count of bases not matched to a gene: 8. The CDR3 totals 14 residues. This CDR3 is CASSLGQERETQYF. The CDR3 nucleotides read TGCGCCAGCAGCCTAGGACAGGAGAGGGAGACCCAGTACTTC.

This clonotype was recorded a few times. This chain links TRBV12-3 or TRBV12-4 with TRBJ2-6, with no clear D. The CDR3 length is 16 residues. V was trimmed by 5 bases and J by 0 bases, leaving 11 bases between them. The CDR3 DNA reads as TGTGCCAGCAGTCCCCTCTTTACCTCTGGGGCCAACGTCCTGACTTTC. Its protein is CASSPLFTSGANVLTF.

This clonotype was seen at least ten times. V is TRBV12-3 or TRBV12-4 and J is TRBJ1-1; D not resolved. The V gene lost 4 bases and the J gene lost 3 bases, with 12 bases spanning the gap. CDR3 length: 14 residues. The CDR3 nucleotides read TGTGCCAGCAGTTCTTGGTTTAAGGACACTGAAGCTTTCTTT. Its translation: CASSSWFKDTEAFF.

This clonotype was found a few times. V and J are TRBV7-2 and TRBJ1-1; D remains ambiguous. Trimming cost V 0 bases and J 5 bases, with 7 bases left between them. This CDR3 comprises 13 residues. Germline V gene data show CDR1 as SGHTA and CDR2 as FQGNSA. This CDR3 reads CASSLAWATEAFF. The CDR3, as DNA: TGTGCCAGCAGCTTAGCGTGGGCAACTGAAGCTTTCTTT.

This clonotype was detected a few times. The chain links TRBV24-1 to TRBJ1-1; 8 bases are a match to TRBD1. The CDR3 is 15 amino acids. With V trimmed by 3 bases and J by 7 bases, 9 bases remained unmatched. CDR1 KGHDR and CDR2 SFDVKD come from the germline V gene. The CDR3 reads CATSDPSGTGHEAFF. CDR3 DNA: TGTGCCACCAGTGATCCGTCCGGGACAGGACATGAAGCTTTCTTT.

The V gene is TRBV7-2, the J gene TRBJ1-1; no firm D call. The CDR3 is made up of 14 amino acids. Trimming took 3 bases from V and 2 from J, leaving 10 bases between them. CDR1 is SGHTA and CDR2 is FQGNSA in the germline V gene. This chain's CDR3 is CASSFTAFNTEAFF. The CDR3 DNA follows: TGTGCCAGCAGCTTTACGGCTTTCAACACTGAAGCTTTCTTT.

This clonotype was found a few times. CDR3 in amino acids: CASSGHRDASSSPLHF. DNA for the CDR3: TGTGCCAGCAGTGGGCACCGTGACGCCAGCTCTTCACCCCTCCACTTT. The chain links TRBV6-1 to TRBJ1-6; no clear D gene. This CDR3 has 16 amino acids. Between the trimmed V and J ends, which lost 4 bases and 9 bases, there was a span of 19 bases. Germline CDR1 and CDR2: MNHNS and SASEGT.

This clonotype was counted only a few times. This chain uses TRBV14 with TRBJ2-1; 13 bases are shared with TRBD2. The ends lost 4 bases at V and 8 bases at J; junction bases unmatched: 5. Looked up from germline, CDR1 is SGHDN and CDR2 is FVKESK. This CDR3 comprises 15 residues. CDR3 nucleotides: TGTGCCAGCAGCCCGGGACTAGCGGGGTGGGATGAGCAGTTCTTC. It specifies CASSPGLAGWDEQFF.

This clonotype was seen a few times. The CDR3 bases are TGTGCCACCAGTGGGGATTCAGGAACTGAAGCTTTCTTT. Translated, it gives CATSGDSGTEAFF. The chain employs TRBV24-1 and TRBJ1-1; no firm D call. Between the trimmed V and J ends, which lost 5 bases and 5 bases, there was a span of 11 bases. CDR1 KGHDR and CDR2 SFDVKD come from the germline V gene. The CDR3 is 13 amino acids.

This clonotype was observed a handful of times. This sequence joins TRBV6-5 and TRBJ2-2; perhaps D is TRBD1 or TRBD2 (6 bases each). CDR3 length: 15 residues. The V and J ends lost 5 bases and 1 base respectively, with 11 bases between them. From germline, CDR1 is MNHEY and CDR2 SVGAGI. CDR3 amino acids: CASSTGGLNTGELFF. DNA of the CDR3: TGTGCCAGCAGTACCGGGGGCTTGAACACCGGGGAGCTGTTTTTT.

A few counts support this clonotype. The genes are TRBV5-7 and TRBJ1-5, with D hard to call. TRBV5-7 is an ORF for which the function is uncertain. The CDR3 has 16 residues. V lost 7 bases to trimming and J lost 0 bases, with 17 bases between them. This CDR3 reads CASPDWFHLSNQPQHF. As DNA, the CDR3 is TGTGCCAGCCCTGATTGGTTCCACCTTAGCAATCAGCCCCAGCATTTT.

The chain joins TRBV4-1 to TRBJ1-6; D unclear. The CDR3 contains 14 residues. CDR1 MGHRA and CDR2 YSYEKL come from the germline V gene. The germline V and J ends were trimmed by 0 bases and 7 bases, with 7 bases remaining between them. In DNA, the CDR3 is TGCGCCAGCAGCCAAGAGAGAGAGAATTCACCCCTCCACTTT. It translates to CASSQERENSPLHF.

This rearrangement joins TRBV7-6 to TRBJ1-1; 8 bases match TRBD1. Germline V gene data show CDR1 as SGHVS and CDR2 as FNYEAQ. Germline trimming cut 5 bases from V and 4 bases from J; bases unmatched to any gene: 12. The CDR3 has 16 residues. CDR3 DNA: TGTGCCAGCAGCCGGACAGGGCGGATGGACAGCACTGAAGCTTTCTTT. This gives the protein CASSRTGRMDSTEAFF.

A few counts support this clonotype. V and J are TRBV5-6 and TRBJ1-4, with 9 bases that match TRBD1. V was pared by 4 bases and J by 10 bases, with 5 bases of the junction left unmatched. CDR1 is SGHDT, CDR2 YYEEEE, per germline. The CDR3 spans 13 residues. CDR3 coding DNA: TGTGCCAGCAGCCCCAGGACAGGGGTAAAACTGTTTTTT. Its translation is CASSPRTGVKLFF.

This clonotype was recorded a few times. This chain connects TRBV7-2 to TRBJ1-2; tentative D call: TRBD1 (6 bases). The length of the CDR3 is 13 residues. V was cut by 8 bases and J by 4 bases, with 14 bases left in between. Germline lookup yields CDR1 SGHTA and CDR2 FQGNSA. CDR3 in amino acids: CASGPGVGYGYTF. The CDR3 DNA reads TGTGCCAGCGGGCCAGGGGTGGGCTATGGCTACACCTTC.

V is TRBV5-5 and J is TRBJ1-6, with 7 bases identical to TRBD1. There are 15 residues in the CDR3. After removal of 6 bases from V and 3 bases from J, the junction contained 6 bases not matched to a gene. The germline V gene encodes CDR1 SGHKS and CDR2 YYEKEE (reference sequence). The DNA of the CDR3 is TGTGCCAGCAACCGGGACAGCGGCTATAATTCACCCCTCCACTTT. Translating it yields CASNRDSGYNSPLHF.

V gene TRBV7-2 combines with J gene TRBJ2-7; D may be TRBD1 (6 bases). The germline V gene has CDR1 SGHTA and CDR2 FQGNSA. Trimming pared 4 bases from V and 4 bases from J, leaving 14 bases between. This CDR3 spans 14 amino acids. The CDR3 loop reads CASSSGQSLYEQYF. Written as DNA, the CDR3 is TGTGCCAGCAGCTCTGGACAGAGTCTGTACGAGCAGTACTTC.

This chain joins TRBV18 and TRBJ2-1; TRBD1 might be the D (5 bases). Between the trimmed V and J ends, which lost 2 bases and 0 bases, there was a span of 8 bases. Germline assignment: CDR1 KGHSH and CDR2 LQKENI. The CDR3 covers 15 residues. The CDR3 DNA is TGTGCCAGCTCACCAGGGGCCAGCTCCTACAATGAGCAGTTCTTC. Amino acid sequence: CASSPGASSYNEQFF.

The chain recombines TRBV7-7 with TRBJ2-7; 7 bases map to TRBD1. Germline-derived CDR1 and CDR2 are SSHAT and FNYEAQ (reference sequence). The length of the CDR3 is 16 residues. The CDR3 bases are TGTGCTAGCAGCTCTCCCGGGACAGCGAGCTCCTACGAGCAGTACGTC. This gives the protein CASSSPGTASSYEQYV.